Below, one T cell receptor beta chain is given with its context. Here immunoSEQ multiplex PCR was the method, and the copy in TCRdb shows in-frame clones only, minus some. The sample has around 940,000 clones, 76% seen once; the top ten hold around 1.4%. This entry is derived from a study of shared clonotypes between healthy human individuals. CDR3 length: 14 residues. Between the trimmed V and J ends, which lost 5 bases and 0 bases, there was a span of 11 bases. Per germline, CDR1 SNHLY and CDR2 FYNNEI. The receptor was derived from a young man in good health. V usage is TRBV2 and J usage is TRBJ2-7; D remains unclear. Material: memory CD4+ T cells sorted from blood. Indicated subset: CD45RA-negative fraction. The chain's CDR3 is CASSNTLRSYEQYF. CDR3 nucleotide sequence: TGTGCCAGCAGTAACACTCTTCGCTCCTACGAGCAGTACTTC.